This T cell receptor beta chain appears in the sequencing data of a study of blood T cell repertoires in COVID-19. Study details: The samples span acute and convalescent COVID-19 from the United States, Italy and Spain. T cells, B-cell-depleted T cells, or PBMCs supplied cDNA or gDNA.

The CDR3 has 13 residues. Losses at the gene ends were 10 bases for V and 2 bases for J; bases not matched to a gene: 6. CDR1 is MDHEN, CDR2 SYDVKM, per germline. Profiled with immunoSEQ multiplex PCR; TCRdb holds only in-frame clones, not every one. The sample contains around 160,000 clones, roughly 80% of which appear only once. Source material: peripheral blood. The source of this sequence is a woman aged 40 to 50 with active or convalescent COVID-19. The chain is built from TRBV28 and TRBJ1-1; 8 nucleotides align to TRBD1. The CDR3 here is CATQGAGNTEAFF. In nucleotides, the CDR3 is TGTGCCACCCAGGGGGCGGGAAACACTGAAGCTTTCTTT.